This TCR beta chain stems from a study of blood T cells in healthy people across ages. Next came a second PCR, run for about 7 to 12 cycles, which used a sample-barcoded 5' primer along with a J-beta primer mix. TCRdb passed the 5' RACE reads through MiXCR, listing each CDR3 protein once. The table records approximately 760,000 distinct CDR3 sequences, around 25% of them present only once. Germline V gene lookup returns CDR1 SGHRS and CDR2 YFSETQ. CDR3 length: 14 residues. Unmatched junction bases numbered 8, after V lost 4 bases and J lost 7 bases. The data also belong to a second study, concerning T cells of mothers and their children.

Sequenced material: blood. The sequence came from a boy aged 5-17 years in good health. The rearrangement joins TRBV5-1 to TRBJ2-5, with 9 nucleotides matching TRBD1. This CDR3 is CASSVTGGQATQYF. The CDR3 DNA follows: TGCGCCAGCAGCGTGACAGGGGGGCAGGCGACCCAGTACTTC.